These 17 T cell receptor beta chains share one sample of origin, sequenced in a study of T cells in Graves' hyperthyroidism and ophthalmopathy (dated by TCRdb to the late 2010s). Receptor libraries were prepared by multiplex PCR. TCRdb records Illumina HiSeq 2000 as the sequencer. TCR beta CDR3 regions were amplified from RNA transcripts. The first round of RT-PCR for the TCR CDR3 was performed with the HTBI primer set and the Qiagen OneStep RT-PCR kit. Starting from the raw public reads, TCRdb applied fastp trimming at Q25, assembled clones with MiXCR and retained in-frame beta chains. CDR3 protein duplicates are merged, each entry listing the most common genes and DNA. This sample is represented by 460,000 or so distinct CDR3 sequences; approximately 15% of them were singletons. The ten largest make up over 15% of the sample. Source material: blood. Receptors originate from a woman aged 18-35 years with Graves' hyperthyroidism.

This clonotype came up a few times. The CDR3 spells CASSLIGSEGNEQFF. The CDR3 DNA is TGCGCCAGCAGCTTGATCGGTAGTGAAGGCAATGAGCAGTTCTTC. The J gene is TRBJ2-1, the V gene TRBV5-1, with D uncertain. Per the germline V gene, CDR1 is SGHRS and CDR2 is YFSETQ. The CDR3 runs 15 residues. Trimming took 1 base from V and 6 from J, leaving 14 bases between them. Based on the CDR3 plus reference TRBV5-1 and TRBJ2-1, the full variable domain is KAGVTQTPRYLIKTRGQQVTLSCSPISGHRSVSWYQQTPGQGLQFLFEYFSETQRNKGNFPGRFSGRQFSNSRSEMNVSTLELGDSALYLCASSLIGSEGNEQFFGPGTRLTVL.

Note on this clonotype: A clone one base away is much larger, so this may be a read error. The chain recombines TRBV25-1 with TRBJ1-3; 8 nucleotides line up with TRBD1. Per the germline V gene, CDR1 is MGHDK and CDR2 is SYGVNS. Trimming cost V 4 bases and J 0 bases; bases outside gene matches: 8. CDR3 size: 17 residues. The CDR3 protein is CASSGQGAGRSGNTIYF. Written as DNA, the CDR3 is TGTGCCAGCAGTGGGCAGGGGGCTGGTCGCTCTGGAAACACCATATATTTT.

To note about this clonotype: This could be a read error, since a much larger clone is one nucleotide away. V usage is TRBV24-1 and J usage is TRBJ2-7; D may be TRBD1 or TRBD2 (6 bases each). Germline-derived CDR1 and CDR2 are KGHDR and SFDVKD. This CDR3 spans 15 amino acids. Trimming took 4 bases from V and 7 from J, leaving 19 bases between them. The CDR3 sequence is CATSDDVLGGIEQYF. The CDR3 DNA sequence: TGTGCCACCAGTGACGATGTGCTGGGGGGCATTGAGCAGTACTTC.

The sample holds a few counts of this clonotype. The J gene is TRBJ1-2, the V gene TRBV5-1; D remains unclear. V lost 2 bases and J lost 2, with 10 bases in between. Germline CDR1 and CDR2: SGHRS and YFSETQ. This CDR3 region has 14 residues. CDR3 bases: TGCGCCAGCAGCTTAGAGGGATTGAACTATGGCTACACCTTC. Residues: CASSLEGLNYGYTF. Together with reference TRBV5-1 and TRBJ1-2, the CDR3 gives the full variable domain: KAGVTQTPRYLIKTRGQQVTLSCSPISGHRSVSWYQQTPGQGLQFLFEYFSETQRNKGNFPGRFSGRQFSNSRSEMNVSTLELGDSALYLCASSLEGLNYGYTFGSGTRLTVV.

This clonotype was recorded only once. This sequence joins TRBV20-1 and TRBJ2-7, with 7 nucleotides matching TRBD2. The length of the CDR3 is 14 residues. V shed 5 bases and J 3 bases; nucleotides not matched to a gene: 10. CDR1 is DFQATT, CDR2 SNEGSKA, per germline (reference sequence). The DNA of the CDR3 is TGCAGTGCTGGGGAGGGCGGGAGTAACTACGAGCAGTACTTC. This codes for CSAGEGGSNYEQYF.

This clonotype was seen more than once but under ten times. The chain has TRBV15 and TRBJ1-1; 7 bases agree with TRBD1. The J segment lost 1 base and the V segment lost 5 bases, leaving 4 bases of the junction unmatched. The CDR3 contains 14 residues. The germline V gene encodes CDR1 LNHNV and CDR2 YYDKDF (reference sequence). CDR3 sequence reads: CATSARGGNTEAFF. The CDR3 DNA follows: TGTGCCACCAGCGCCAGGGGGGGGAACACTGAAGCTTTCTTT.

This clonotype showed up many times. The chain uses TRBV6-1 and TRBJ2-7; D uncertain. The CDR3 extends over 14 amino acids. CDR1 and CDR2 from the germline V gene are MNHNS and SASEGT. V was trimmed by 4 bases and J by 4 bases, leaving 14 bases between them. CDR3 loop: CASSVTDKRYEQYV. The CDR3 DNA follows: TGTGCCAGCAGTGTGACCGACAAGAGGTACGAGCAGTACGTC.

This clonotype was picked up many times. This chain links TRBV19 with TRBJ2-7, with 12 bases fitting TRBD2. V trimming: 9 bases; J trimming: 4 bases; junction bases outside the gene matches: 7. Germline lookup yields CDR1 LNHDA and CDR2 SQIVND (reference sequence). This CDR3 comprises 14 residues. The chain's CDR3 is CASSPGLAGYEQYF. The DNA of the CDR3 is TGTGCCAGCAGTCCGGGACTAGCGGGTTACGAGCAGTACTTC.

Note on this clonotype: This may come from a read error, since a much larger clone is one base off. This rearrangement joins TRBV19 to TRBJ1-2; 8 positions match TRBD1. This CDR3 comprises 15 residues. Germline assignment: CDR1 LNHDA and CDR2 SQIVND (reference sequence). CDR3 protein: CACSSQTGAWNGYTF. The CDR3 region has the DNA TGTGCCTGTAGTAGTCAGACAGGGGCGTGGAATGGCTACACCTTC.

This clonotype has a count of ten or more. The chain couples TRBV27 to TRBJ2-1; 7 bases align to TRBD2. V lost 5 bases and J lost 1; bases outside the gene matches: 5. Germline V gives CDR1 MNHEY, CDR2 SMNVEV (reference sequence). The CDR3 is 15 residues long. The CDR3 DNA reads TGTGCCAGCAGTCCCATAGCGGGTTCCTACAATGAGCAGTTCTTC. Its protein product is CASSPIAGSYNEQFF.

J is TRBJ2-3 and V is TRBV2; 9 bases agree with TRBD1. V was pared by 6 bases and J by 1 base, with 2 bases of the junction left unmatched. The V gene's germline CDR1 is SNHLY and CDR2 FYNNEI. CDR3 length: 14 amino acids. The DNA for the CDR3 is TGTGCCAGCAGACAGGGGGCACGCACAGATACGCAGTATTTT. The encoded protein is CASRQGARTDTQYF.

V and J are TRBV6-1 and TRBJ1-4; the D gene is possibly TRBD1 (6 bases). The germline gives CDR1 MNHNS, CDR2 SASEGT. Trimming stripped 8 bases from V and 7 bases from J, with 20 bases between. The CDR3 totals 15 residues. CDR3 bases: TGTGCCAGCGGGGGGGGGGCCGCGGTTTTTGAAAAACTGTTTTTT. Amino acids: CASGGGAAVFEKLFF.

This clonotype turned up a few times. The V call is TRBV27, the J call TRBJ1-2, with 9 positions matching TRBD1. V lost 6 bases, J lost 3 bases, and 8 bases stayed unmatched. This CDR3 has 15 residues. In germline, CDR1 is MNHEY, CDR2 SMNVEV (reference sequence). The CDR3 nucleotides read TGTGCCAGCAGGGGAGGGACAGGGTTTGACTATGGCTACACCTTC. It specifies CASRGGTGFDYGYTF.

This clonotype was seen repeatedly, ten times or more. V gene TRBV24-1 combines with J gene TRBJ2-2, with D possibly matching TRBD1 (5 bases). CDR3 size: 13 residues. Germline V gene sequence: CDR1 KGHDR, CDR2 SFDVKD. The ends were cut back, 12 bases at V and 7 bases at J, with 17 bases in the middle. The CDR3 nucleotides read TGTGCCTCGAGTCCAGGGCCCCACGGGGAGCTGTTTTTT. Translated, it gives CASSPGPHGELFF.

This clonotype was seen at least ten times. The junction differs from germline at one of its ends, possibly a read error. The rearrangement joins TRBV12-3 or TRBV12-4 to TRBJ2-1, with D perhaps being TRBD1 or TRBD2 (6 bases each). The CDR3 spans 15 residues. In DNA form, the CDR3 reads TGTGCCAGCAGCTTAGGGGGGAGCATCCTCAATGAGCAGTTCTTC. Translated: CASSLGGSILNEQFF.

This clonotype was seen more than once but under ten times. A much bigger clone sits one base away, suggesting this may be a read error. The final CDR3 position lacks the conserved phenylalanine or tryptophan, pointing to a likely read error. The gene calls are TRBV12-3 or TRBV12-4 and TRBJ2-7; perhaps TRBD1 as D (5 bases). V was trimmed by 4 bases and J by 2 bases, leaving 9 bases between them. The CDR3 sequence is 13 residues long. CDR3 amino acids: CASSSQTAYEQYL. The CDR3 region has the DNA TGTGCCAGCAGTTCTCAGACAGCCTACGAGCAGTACCTC.

The CDR3, as DNA: TGTGCCAGTAAAGTCGGGGGTAGTGAAAAACTGTTTTTT. Amino acids: CASKVGGSEKLFF. The chain has TRBV19 and TRBJ1-4, with a possible D match to TRBD1 (5 bases). V dropped 7 bases and J dropped 7 bases, with 13 bases sitting between them. The CDR3 extends over 13 amino acids. CDR1 LNHDA and CDR2 SQIVND come from the germline V gene (reference sequence).